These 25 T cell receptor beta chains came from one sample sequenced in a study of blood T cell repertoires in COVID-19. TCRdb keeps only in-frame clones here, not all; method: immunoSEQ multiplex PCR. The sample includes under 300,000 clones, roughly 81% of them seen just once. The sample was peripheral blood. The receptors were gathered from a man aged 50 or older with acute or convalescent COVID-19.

Here the CDR3 DNA reads TGTGCCAGCAGCCCTAGGTATTACTATGGCTACACCTTC. Translating it yields CASSPRYYYGYTF. The chain joins TRBV12-3 or TRBV12-4 to TRBJ1-2, with D unresolved. The ends were cut back, 6 bases at V and 3 bases at J, with 11 bases in the middle. The CDR3 consists of 13 residues.

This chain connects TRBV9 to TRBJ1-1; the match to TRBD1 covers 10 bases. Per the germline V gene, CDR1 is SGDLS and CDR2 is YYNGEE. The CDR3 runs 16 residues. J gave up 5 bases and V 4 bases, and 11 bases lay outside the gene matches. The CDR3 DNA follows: TGTGCCAGCAGCACATCCGGGACAGGGGTGTGGACTGAAGCTTTCTTT. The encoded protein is CASSTSGTGVWTEAFF.

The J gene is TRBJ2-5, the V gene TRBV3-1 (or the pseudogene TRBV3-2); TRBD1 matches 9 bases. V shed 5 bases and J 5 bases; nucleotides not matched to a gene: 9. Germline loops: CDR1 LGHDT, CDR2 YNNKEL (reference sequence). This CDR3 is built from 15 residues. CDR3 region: CASSERDREMETQYF. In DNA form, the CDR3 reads TGTGCCAGCAGCGAAAGGGACAGGGAAATGGAGACCCAGTACTTC.

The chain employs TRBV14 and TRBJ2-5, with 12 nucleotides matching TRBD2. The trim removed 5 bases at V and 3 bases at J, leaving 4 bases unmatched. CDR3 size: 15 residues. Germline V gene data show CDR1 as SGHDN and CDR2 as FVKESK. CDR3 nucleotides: TGTGCCAGCAGCAATCGACTAGCGGGGGAAGAGACCCAGTACTTC. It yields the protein CASSNRLAGEETQYF.

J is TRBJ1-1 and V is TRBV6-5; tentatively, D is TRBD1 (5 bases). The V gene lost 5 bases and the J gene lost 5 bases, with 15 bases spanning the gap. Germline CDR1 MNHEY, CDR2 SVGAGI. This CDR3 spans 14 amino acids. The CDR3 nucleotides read TGTGCCAGCAGTCCGCCACCTGGGGGGACTGAAGCTTTCTTT. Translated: CASSPPPGGTEAFF.

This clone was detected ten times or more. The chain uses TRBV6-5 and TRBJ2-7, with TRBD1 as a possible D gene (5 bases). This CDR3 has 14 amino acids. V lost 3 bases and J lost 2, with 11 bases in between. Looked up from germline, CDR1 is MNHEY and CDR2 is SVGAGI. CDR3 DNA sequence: TGTGCCAGCAGTTATTCGGACACCACCTACGAGCAGTACTTC. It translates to CASSYSDTTYEQYF.

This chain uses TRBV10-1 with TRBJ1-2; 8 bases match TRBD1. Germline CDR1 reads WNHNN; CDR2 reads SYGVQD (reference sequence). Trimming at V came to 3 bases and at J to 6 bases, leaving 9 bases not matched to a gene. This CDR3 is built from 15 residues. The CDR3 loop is CASSDPGTGQDGYTF. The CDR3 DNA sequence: TGCGCCAGCAGTGATCCCGGGACAGGTCAGGATGGCTACACCTTC.

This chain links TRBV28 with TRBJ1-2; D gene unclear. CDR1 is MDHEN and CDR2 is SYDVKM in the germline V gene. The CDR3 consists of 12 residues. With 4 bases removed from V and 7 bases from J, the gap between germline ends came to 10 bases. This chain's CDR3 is CASSSAAFGYTF. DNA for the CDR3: TGTGCCAGCAGTTCCGCGGCGTTTGGCTACACCTTC.

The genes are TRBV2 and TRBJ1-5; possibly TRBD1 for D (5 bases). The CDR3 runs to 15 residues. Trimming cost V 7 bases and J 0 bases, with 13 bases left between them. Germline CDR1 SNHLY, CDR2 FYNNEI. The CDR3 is CASTGRQNSNQPQHF. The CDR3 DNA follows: TGTGCCAGCACTGGTCGACAGAATAGCAATCAGCCCCAGCATTTT. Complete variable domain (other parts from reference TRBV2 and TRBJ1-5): EPEVTQTPSHQVTQMGQEVILRCVPISNHLYFYWYRQILGQKVEFLVSFYNNEISEKSEIFDDQFSVERPDGSNFTLKIRSTKLEDSAMYFCASTGRQNSNQPQHFGDGTRLSIL.

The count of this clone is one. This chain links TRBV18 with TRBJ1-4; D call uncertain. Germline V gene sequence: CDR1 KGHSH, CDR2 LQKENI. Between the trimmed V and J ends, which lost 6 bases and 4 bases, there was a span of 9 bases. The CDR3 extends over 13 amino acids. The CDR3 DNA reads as TGTGCCAGCTCCCTCGACAATAATGAAAAACTGTTTTTT. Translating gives CASSLDNNEKLFF.

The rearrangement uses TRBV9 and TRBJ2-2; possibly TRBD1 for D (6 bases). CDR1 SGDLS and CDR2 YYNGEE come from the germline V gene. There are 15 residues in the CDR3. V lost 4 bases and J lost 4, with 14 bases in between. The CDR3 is CASSSYRVGTGELFF. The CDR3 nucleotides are TGTGCCAGCAGCTCCTACAGGGTGGGCACCGGGGAGCTGTTTTTT.

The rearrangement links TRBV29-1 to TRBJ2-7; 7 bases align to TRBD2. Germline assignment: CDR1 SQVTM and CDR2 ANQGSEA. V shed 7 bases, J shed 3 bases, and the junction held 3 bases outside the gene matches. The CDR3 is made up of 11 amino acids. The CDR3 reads CSGGGVYEQYF. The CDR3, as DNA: TGCAGCGGGGGGGGAGTCTACGAGCAGTACTTC.

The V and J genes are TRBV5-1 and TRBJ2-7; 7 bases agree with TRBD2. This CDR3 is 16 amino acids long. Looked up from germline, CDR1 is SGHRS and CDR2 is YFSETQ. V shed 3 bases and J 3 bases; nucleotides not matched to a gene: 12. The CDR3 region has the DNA TGCGCCAGCAGCTCAGCTTTAGGCGGGGGTGGCTACGAGCAGTACTTC. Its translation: CASSSALGGGGYEQYF.

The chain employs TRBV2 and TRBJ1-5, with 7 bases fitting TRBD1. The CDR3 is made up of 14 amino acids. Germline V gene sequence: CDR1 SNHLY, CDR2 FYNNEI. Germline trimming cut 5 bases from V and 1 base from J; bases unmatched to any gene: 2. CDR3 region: CASSQTGSNQPQHF. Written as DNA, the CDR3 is TGTGCCAGCAGTCAGACAGGGAGCAATCAGCCCCAGCATTTT.

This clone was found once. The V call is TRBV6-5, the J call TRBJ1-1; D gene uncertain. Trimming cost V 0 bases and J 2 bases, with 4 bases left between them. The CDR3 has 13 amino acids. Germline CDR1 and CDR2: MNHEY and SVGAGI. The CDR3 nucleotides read TGTGCCAGCAGTTACTCATATAACACTGAAGCTTTCTTT. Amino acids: CASSYSYNTEAFF.

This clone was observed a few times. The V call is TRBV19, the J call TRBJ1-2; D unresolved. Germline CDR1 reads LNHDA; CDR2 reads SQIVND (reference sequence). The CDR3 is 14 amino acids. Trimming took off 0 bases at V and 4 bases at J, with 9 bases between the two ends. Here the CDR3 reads CASSIDSGSYGYTF. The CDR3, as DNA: TGTGCCAGTAGTATAGATTCGGGGAGCTATGGCTACACCTTC.

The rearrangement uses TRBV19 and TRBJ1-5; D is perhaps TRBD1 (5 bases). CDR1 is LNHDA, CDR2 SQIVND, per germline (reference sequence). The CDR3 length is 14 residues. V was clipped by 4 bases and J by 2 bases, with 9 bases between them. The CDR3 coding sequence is TGTGCCAGTAGTACCGGGGGAGGCAATCAGCCCCAGCATTTT. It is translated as CASSTGGGNQPQHF.

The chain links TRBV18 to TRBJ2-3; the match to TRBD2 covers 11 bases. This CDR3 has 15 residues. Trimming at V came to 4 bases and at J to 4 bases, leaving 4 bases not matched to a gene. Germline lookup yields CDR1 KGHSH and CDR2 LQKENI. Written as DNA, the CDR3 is TGTGCCAGCTCACGTAGCGGGAGGGCCCCAGATACGCAGTATTTT. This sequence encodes CASSRSGRAPDTQYF.

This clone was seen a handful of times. The CDR3 bases are TGTGCCAGCAGTAATACAGGTGGATCGGGCTACACCTTC. It translates to CASSNTGGSGYTF. The V and J genes are TRBV6-4 and TRBJ1-2; D may be TRBD1 (5 bases). Per the germline V gene, CDR1 is MRHNA and CDR2 is SNTAGT. The CDR3 totals 13 residues. The V end was cut by 5 bases, the J end by 8 bases, with 15 bases between.

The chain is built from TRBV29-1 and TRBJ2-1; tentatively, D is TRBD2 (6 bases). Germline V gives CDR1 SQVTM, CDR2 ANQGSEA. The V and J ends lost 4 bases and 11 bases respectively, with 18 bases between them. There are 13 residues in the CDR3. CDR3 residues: CSVGTMIGDQQFF. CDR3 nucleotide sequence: TGCAGCGTTGGGACTATGATCGGGGACCAGCAGTTCTTC.

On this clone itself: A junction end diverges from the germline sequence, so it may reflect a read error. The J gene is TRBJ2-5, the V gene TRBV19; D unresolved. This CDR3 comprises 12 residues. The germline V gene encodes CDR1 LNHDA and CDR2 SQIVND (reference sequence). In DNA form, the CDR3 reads TGTGCCACCAGCATAGCCCAAGGGACCCAGTACTTC. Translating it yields CATSIAQGTQYF.

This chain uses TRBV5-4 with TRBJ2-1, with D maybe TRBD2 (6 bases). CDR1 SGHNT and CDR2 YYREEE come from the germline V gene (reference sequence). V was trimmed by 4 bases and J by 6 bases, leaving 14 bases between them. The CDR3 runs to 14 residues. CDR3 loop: CASSGPGDRNEQFF. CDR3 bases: TGTGCCAGCAGCGGCCCGGGAGATCGCAATGAGCAGTTCTTC. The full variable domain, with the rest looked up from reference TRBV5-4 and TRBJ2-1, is ETGVTQSPTHLIKTRGQQVTLRCSSQSGHNTVSWYQQALGQGPQFIFQYYREEENGRGNFPPRFSGLQFPNYSSELNVNALELDDSALYLCASSGPGDRNEQFFGPGTRLTVL.

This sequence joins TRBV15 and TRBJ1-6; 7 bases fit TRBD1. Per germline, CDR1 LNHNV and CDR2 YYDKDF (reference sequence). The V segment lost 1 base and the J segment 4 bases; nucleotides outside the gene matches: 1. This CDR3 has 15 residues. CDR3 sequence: CATSRGQGYNSPLHF. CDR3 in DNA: TGTGCCACCAGCAGAGGACAGGGTTATAATTCACCCCTCCACTTT.

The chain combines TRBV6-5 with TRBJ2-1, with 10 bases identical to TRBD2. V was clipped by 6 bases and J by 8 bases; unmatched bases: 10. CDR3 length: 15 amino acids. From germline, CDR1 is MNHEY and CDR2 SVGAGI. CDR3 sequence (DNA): TGTGCCAGCAGACCTCACGGAAGCGGGAGGGATGAGCAGTTCTTC. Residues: CASRPHGSGRDEQFF.

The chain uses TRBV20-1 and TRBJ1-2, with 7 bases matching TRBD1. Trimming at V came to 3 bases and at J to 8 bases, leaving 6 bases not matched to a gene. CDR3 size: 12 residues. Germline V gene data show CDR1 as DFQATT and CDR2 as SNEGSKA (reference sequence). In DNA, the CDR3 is TGCAGTGCTAGTTTCGACAGGGTCGGCTACACCTTC. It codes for CSASFDRVGYTF.